A single T cell receptor (beta chain) is shown here with its context. Trimming pared 3 bases from V and 6 bases from J, leaving 12 bases between. CDR3 length: 14 amino acids. Germline assignment: CDR1 MNHEY and CDR2 SMNVEV (reference sequence). Assignment of participants to cohorts was predicated upon participant-reported clinical history. This record belongs to a study of blood T cell repertoires in COVID-19. Overall study: Two negative PCRs, clearance, or symptom resolution were required of recovered Cohort 3 donors. T cells, B-cell-depleted T cells, or PBMCs provided the cDNA or gDNA that served as material.

Some clones are missing from TCRdb's copy, which holds only in-frame ones; the method was immunoSEQ multiplex PCR. Altogether approximately 250,000 clones are present, 88% being singletons, with the ten largest covering around 2%. This clonotype was sampled from a woman between 55 and 75 years old in a cohort exposed to, infected with or recovered from COVID-19 (not recorded which). Sample: PBMCs or T cells enriched from blood (not recorded which). The chain recombines TRBV27 with TRBJ2-1; D is uncertain. In nucleotides, the CDR3 is TGTGCCAGCAGTTTGCAGACTCCTTTCAATGAGCAGTTCTTC. It is translated as CASSLQTPFNEQFF.